This TCR beta chain originates from a study of regulatory T cells in long-lasting Graves disease. The CDR3 has 15 amino acids. Germline-derived CDR1 and CDR2 are DFQATT and SNEGSKA (reference sequence). The V and J ends lost 5 bases and 0 bases respectively, with 16 bases between them. Arm-PCR of CDR3 regions with iRepertoire HTBI primers generated TCR beta libraries. MiXCR, run by TCRdb on the multiplex PCR reads, gives a single entry per CDR3 protein. The sample includes under 800,000 distinct CDR3 sequences, roughly 15% of them seen just once. Time point described: newly diagnosed GD, antithyroid drugs for less than 3 months. From PBMCs, RNA was extracted and then used to make the TCR library. The data were also submitted as part of a second study, on T cells in Graves' hyperthyroidism and ophthalmopathy. This second study notes: The study excluded patients with uncontrolled infection, other autoimmune disease, pregnancy or lactation. Together with thyroid ultrasound, orbital computed tomography, serum thyroxine and TRAb, clinical symptoms were used for diagnoses.

This sequence originates from a woman aged 25 to 39 with Graves disease. This material consisted of peripheral blood mononuclear cells (PBMCs), taken at new diagnosis, from a patient treated with antithyroid drugs. V gene TRBV20-1 combines with J gene TRBJ2-5; weak D call: TRBD2 (6 bases). This CDR3 reads CSAETRDSYQETQYF. CDR3 nucleotide sequence: TGCAGTGCTGAGACCCGGGACTCGTACCAAGAGACCCAGTACTTC.